This T cell receptor (beta chain) was captured by sequencing in a study of identical twins. General study findings and limits: Partial confounding of zero-insertion analyses by invariant MAIT and iNKT cells was possible.

Unique molecular identifiers were present on the cDNA, and a universal primer site came from template switching. Each CDR3 protein gets one entry after TCRdb re-called the 5' RACE reads with MiXCR. The sample yields roughly 710,000 distinct CDR3 sequences, around 6.1% seen once. All donors were healthy, and all were Caucasian. CDR3 size: 13 residues. Trimming cost V 5 bases and J 3 bases, with 11 bases left between them. Germline CDR1 and CDR2: SGHRS and YFSETQ. Regarding this clonotype: Its target is unknown.

The J gene is TRBJ2-5, the V gene TRBV5-1; the D gene is possibly TRBD1 (6 bases). This TCR came from a young man in good health. The specimen was naive T cells sorted from blood. The CDR3 region has the DNA TGCGCCAGCAGGAATGAGGGGGAAGAGACCCAGTACTTC. This codes for CASRNEGEETQYF.